The rows below give T cell receptor beta chains drawn from one sample of a study of patients with pleural tuberculosis. TCRdb used MiXCR to reprocess the reads, holding one entry per CDR3 protein. There are around 54,000 distinct CDR3 sequences in the sample; 7.3% occur only once, and 15% to 20% lies in the top ten. These receptors were obtained from a human donor with pleural tuberculosis. Each CDR3 is given with its conserved first and last residue. Fields, in order: clone size, D gene, J gene, V gene, CDR3 protein, CDR3 DNA. A D gene is named only where the DNA matches it firmly. Clone size, where shown, is once, few, many, or a class for clones that have expanded.

clone_size: few
d_call: TRBD2
j_call: TRBJ2-1
v_call: TRBV19
cdr3_aa: CASSNRDYLNEQFF
cdr3_nt: TGTGCCAGTAGTAACCGGGACTACCTCAATGAGCAGTTCTTC

clone_size: many
d_call: -
j_call: TRBJ1-1
v_call: TRBV5-4
cdr3_aa: CASSLDRGITEAFF
cdr3_nt: TGTGCCAGCAGCTTGGATCGGGGGATCACTGAAGCTTTCTTT

clone_size: many
d_call: -
j_call: TRBJ1-1
v_call: TRBV10-3
cdr3_aa: CAISAVDRNTEAFF
cdr3_nt: TGTGCCATCAGCGCCGTCGACAGAAACACTGAAGCTTTCTTT

clone_size: many
d_call: -
j_call: TRBJ1-2
v_call: TRBV28
cdr3_aa: CASSTVDSNYGYTF
cdr3_nt: TGTGCCAGCAGTACCGTGGACAGTAACTATGGCTACACCTTC

clone_size: many
d_call: -
j_call: TRBJ1-5
v_call: TRBV4-2
cdr3_aa: CASSQEGPFQPQHF
cdr3_nt: TGTGCCAGCAGCCAAGAAGGGCCGTTTCAGCCCCAGCATTTT

clone_size: many
d_call: -
j_call: TRBJ1-3
v_call: TRBV5-6
cdr3_aa: CASSFRQDGNTIYF
cdr3_nt: TGTGCCAGCAGCTTCCGACAGGATGGAAACACCATATATTTT

clone_size: many
d_call: -
j_call: TRBJ1-5
v_call: TRBV20-1
cdr3_aa: CSARVGDQPQHF
cdr3_nt: TGCAGTGCTCGCGTAGGAGATCAGCCCCAGCATTTT

clone_size: many
d_call: -
j_call: TRBJ1-1
v_call: TRBV12-3/TRBV12-4
cdr3_aa: CASRPHAVSRDGDFF
cdr3_nt: TGTGCCAGCAGGCCGCACGCTGTCTCCCGGGACGGAGACTTCTTT

clone_size: few
d_call: TRBD1
j_call: TRBJ1-2
v_call: TRBV13
cdr3_aa: CASRTGGHYDYTF
cdr3_nt: TGTGCCAGTAGGACAGGGGGGCACTATGACTACACCTTC

clone_size: few
d_call: TRBD2
j_call: TRBJ2-7
v_call: TRBV18
cdr3_aa: CASSPRTREDKQYF
cdr3_nt: TGTGCCAGCTCCCCCAGGACGCGGGAGGATAAGCAGTACTTC

clone_size: many
d_call: TRBD1
j_call: TRBJ1-2
v_call: TRBV20-1
cdr3_aa: CSAPPGQGNGYTF
cdr3_nt: TGCAGTGCTCCTCCGGGACAGGGGAATGGCTACACCTTC

clone_size: many
d_call: -
j_call: TRBJ2-3
v_call: TRBV6-1
cdr3_aa: CASSEKTETPQYF
cdr3_nt: TGTGCCAGCAGTGAAAAGACAGAGACGCCCCAGTATTTT

clone_size: many
d_call: -
j_call: TRBJ1-1
v_call: TRBV20-1
cdr3_aa: CSARGGSGTEAFF
cdr3_nt: TGCAGTGCTAGAGGGGGGAGTGGCACTGAAGCTTTCTTT

clone_size: many
d_call: -
j_call: TRBJ1-5
v_call: TRBV6-4
cdr3_aa: CASARLAQHF
cdr3_nt: TGTGCCAGCGCACGATTAGCCCAGCATTTT

clone_size: many
d_call: -
j_call: TRBJ2-1
v_call: TRBV12-3/TRBV12-4
cdr3_aa: CASSSFNEQFF
cdr3_nt: TGTGCCAGCAGTTCGTTCAATGAGCAGTTCTTC

clone_size: many
d_call: -
j_call: TRBJ1-1
v_call: TRBV18
cdr3_aa: CASSPLAGRGTEAFF
cdr3_nt: TGTGCCAGCTCACCTCTTGCCGGGAGGGGCACTGAAGCTTTCTTT

clone_size: medium-sized
d_call: -
j_call: TRBJ1-1
v_call: TRBV27
cdr3_aa: CASSLGQNTEAFF
cdr3_nt: TGTGCCAGCAGTTTAGGGCAGAACACTGAAGCTTTCTTT

clone_size: many
d_call: -
j_call: TRBJ1-5
v_call: TRBV19
cdr3_aa: CASSTAGNQPQHF
cdr3_nt: TGTGCCAGTAGTACGGCAGGAAATCAGCCCCAGCATTTT

clone_size: -
d_call: -
j_call: TRBJ1-2
v_call: TRBV6-1
cdr3_aa: CASGVADDYGYTF
cdr3_nt: TGTGCCAGCGGTGTGGCAGACGACTATGGCTACACCTTC

clone_size: -
d_call: -
j_call: TRBJ2-5
v_call: TRBV19
cdr3_aa: CASSMGQNQETRYF
cdr3_nt: TGTGCCAGTAGTATGGGACAAAACCAAGAGACCCGGTACTTC

clone_size: many
d_call: TRBD1
j_call: TRBJ2-5
v_call: TRBV11-2
cdr3_aa: CASSPRTGQETQYF
cdr3_nt: TGTGCCAGCAGCCCCCGGACAGGGCAAGAGACCCAGTACTTC

clone_size: few
d_call: -
j_call: TRBJ2-1
v_call: TRBV5-4
cdr3_aa: CASSLDMDNEQFF
cdr3_nt: TGTGCCAGCAGCTTGGATATGGACAATGAGCAGTTCTTC

clone_size: many
d_call: -
j_call: TRBJ1-3
v_call: TRBV28
cdr3_aa: CASSLSSGNTIYF
cdr3_nt: TGTGCCAGCAGTTTGAGCTCTGGAAACACCATATATTTT

clone_size: many
d_call: -
j_call: TRBJ2-2
v_call: TRBV12-3/TRBV12-4
cdr3_aa: CASSFAAGRLNTGELFF
cdr3_nt: TGTGCCAGCAGTTTCGCTGCGGGACGTCTAAACACCGGGGAGCTGTTTTTT

clone_size: many
d_call: -
j_call: TRBJ2-7
v_call: TRBV20-1
cdr3_aa: CSAPRTDSYEQYF
cdr3_nt: TGCAGTGCTCCCCGGACAGACTCCTACGAGCAGTACTTC

clone_size: -
d_call: -
j_call: TRBJ1-2
v_call: TRBV29-1
cdr3_aa: CSVEGGAGGYTF
cdr3_nt: TGCAGCGTTGAAGGGGGCGCAGGGGGCTACACCTTC

clone_size: many
d_call: -
j_call: TRBJ1-2
v_call: TRBV28
cdr3_aa: CASSFERNIYGYTF
cdr3_nt: TGTGCCAGCAGTTTTGAACGGAACATCTATGGCTACACCTTC

clone_size: many
d_call: TRBD1
j_call: TRBJ1-5
v_call: TRBV28
cdr3_aa: CASRSGTADQPQHF
cdr3_nt: TGTGCCAGCAGATCCGGGACAGCGGATCAGCCCCAGCATTTT